Listed here are 19 T cell receptor beta chains from one sample, sequenced in a study of PD-1 blockade in classical Hodgkin lymphoma. Each patient experienced a relapse that followed autologous stem cell transplantation, and brentuximab vedotin exposure varied. Clones were read by immunoSEQ multiplex PCR, and TCRdb kept only the in-frame ones, dropping some. The sample holds approximately 80,000 clones, roughly 90% seen once. The material was peripheral blood mononuclear cells (PBMCs), obtained at baseline. These receptors were collected from a human donor with classical Hodgkin lymphoma.

The CDR3 reads CASSQPFDGQETQYF. The CDR3 nucleotides are TGTGCCAGCAGCCAACCCTTTGACGGCCAAGAGACCCAGTACTTC. This chain links TRBV28 with TRBJ2-5; D ambiguous. This CDR3 has 15 residues. Trimming took off 6 bases at V and 1 base at J, with 15 bases between the two ends. In germline, CDR1 is MDHEN, CDR2 SYDVKM.

The genes are TRBV5-4 and TRBJ2-2, with D hard to call. The CDR3 spans 14 residues. V was shortened by 2 bases and J by 3 bases, with 8 bases between the two germline ends. In germline, CDR1 is SGHNT, CDR2 YYREEE (reference sequence). The CDR3 sequence: CASSFGQHTGELFF. CDR3 DNA sequence: TGTGCCAGCAGCTTCGGTCAGCACACCGGGGAGCTGTTTTTT.

This clone is a singleton in its sample. The chain employs TRBV6-1 and TRBJ1-1; the match to TRBD1 covers 7 bases. Germline CDR1 is MNHNS and CDR2 is SASEGT. CDR3 size: 14 residues. Trimming took 4 bases from V and 3 from J; bases not matched to a gene: 5. Here the CDR3 reads CASSATGRDTEAFF. In DNA, the CDR3 is TGTGCCAGCAGTGCGACAGGGCGGGACACTGAAGCTTTCTTT.

The chain combines TRBV28 with TRBJ2-6; no firm D call. Germline values: CDR1 MDHEN, CDR2 SYDVKM. V was trimmed by 2 bases and J by 2 bases, leaving 1 base between them. The CDR3 is 13 amino acids. For the CDR3, the DNA is TGTGCCAGCAGTTTACCTGGGGCCAACGTCCTGACTTTC. Its protein is CASSLPGANVLTF.

This chain uses TRBV5-4 with TRBJ2-1, with D perhaps matching TRBD1 (5 bases). V shed 0 bases and J shed 4 bases, with 11 bases lying between them. Germline V lookup: CDR1 SGHNT, CDR2 YYREEE (reference sequence). The CDR3 length is 15 residues. For the CDR3, the DNA is TGTGCCAGCAGCTTGGGGCCGGACACTTACAATGAGCAGTTCTTC. Protein: CASSLGPDTYNEQFF. Full variable domain (remainder filled in from reference TRBV5-4 and TRBJ2-1): ETGVTQSPTHLIKTRGQQVTLRCSSQSGHNTVSWYQQALGQGPQFIFQYYREEENGRGNFPPRFSGLQFPNYSSELNVNALELDDSALYLCASSLGPDTYNEQFFGPGTRLTVL.

The rearrangement uses TRBV30 and TRBJ2-7, with 7 nucleotides matching TRBD1. J gave up 0 bases and V 1 base, and 3 bases lay outside the gene matches. Germline loops: CDR1 GTSNPN, CDR2 SVGIG (reference sequence). The CDR3 has 14 residues. CDR3 region: CAWSEAGGSYEQYF. The CDR3 bases are TGTGCCTGGAGTGAGGCAGGGGGCTCCTACGAGCAGTACTTC.

The chain joins TRBV28 to TRBJ2-5; tentatively, D is TRBD1 (6 bases). Looked up from germline, CDR1 is MDHEN and CDR2 is SYDVKM. V was cut by 5 bases and J by 1 base, with 11 bases left in between. The CDR3 has 14 amino acids. The CDR3: CASSPRTAQETQYF. The CDR3 bases are TGTGCCAGCAGTCCCCGGACAGCCCAAGAGACCCAGTACTTC.

The rearrangement links TRBV15 to TRBJ2-7, with TRBD2 matching over 7 bases. CDR3 length equals 16 residues. Trimming took 0 bases from V and 1 from J; bases not matched to a gene: 6. From germline, CDR1 is LNHNV and CDR2 YYDKDF (reference sequence). CDR3 in amino acids: CATSRDRAGVSYEQYF. The CDR3 coding sequence is TGTGCCACCAGCAGAGATCGGGCGGGAGTATCCTACGAGCAGTACTTC.

The rearrangement links TRBV15 to TRBJ1-1, with unresolved D. Between the trimmed V and J ends, which lost 0 bases and 0 bases, there was a span of 8 bases. The germline V gene has CDR1 LNHNV and CDR2 YYDKDF (reference sequence). The CDR3 totals 15 residues. The CDR3: CATSRDRLLNTEAFF. Here the CDR3 DNA reads TGTGCCACCAGCAGAGATCGTCTGCTGAACACTGAAGCTTTCTTT.

The rearrangement joins TRBV11-3 to TRBJ1-1; TRBD1 agrees at 7 bases. V dropped 5 bases and J dropped 4; count of bases not matched to a gene: 10. Germline CDR1 and CDR2: SGHNT and YENEEA. This CDR3 contains 15 residues. The CDR3 here is CASSEQGSSGTEAFF. The CDR3 nucleotides read TGTGCCAGCAGCGAACAGGGGAGTAGCGGCACTGAAGCTTTCTTT.

This clone has a handful of counts. The chain couples TRBV5-6 to TRBJ2-5; 7 bases agree with TRBD2. CDR1 and CDR2 (germline): SGHDT, YYEEEE. The CDR3 loop spans 15 amino acids. The trim removed 0 bases at V and 2 bases at J, leaving 4 bases unmatched. CDR3 protein: CASSLAASGQETQYF. The DNA for the CDR3 is TGTGCCAGCAGCTTGGCGGCTAGCGGACAAGAGACCCAGTACTTC.

The chain couples TRBV19 to TRBJ1-1; TRBD1 is a possible D gene (5 bases). Trimming stripped 6 bases from V and 9 bases from J, with 14 bases between. Germline CDR1 and CDR2: LNHDA and SQIVND (reference sequence). CDR3 length equals 12 residues. The DNA for the CDR3 is TGTGCCAGTAGCACAAGACGGGGGAAAGCTTTCTTT. The encoded protein is CASSTRRGKAFF.

The chain uses TRBV4-2 and TRBJ2-5; possibly TRBD1 for D (6 bases). CDR1 LGHNA and CDR2 YNFKEQ come from the germline V gene. The CDR3 is 16 amino acids. V was clipped by 0 bases and J by 4 bases, with 15 bases between them. CDR3 residues: CASSQDVWQGRETQYF. Here the CDR3 DNA reads TGTGCCAGCAGCCAAGATGTTTGGCAGGGGCGAGAGACCCAGTACTTC.

The chain recombines TRBV4-1 with TRBJ1-3, with 9 bases fitting TRBD1. After removal of 0 bases from V and 0 bases from J, the junction contained 6 bases not matched to a gene. The length of the CDR3 is 18 residues. Germline CDR1 reads MGHRA; CDR2 reads YSYEKL. In DNA, the CDR3 is TGCGCCAGCAGCCAAGAGGGACAGGGATTCCTCTCTGGAAACACCATATATTTT. Protein product: CASSQEGQGFLSGNTIYF.

The rearrangement links TRBV5-8 to TRBJ2-5; D not resolved. With 5 bases removed from V and 0 bases from J, the gap between germline ends came to 11 bases. This CDR3 region has 14 residues. The germline gives CDR1 SGHTS, CDR2 YDEGEE. CDR3 loop: CASSPRLYQETQYF. CDR3 coding DNA: TGTGCCAGCAGTCCCCGACTGTACCAAGAGACCCAGTACTTC.

This chain joins TRBV4-3 and TRBJ2-7; D is unresolved. The CDR3 contains 13 residues. V was shortened by 1 base and J by 2 bases, with 6 bases between the two germline ends. Looked up from germline, CDR1 is LGHNA and CDR2 is YSLEER. DNA of the CDR3: TGCGCCAGCAGCCAAGTAGGAACCTACGAGCAGTACTTC. It is translated as CASSQVGTYEQYF.

A remark on this clone: The DNA is left out, because the CDR3 cannot be placed on it with certainty; the CDR3 is given as TCRdb lists it. This chain links TRBV7-9 with TRBJ1-4; the table's TRBD1 call for D was not verified on the DNA. The length of the CDR3 is 17 amino acids, counting both ends. Germline V gene lookup returns CDR1 SEHNR and CDR2 FQNEAQ (reference sequence). CDR3 in amino acids: CASSFRARGPANEKLFF.

The rearrangement links TRBV28 to TRBJ2-7, with 7 bases lining up with TRBD2. The CDR3 is 16 amino acids. CDR1 MDHEN and CDR2 SYDVKM come from the germline V gene. The V gene end was trimmed by 4 bases and the J gene end by 0 bases; junction bases not matched to a gene: 9. The CDR3 here is CASSSLGGGTSYEQYF. Written as DNA, the CDR3 is TGTGCCAGCAGTTCACTTGGGGGAGGGACCTCCTACGAGCAGTACTTC.

The table lists this clone with a count of one. The V and J genes are TRBV7-9 and TRBJ2-2; no firm D call. Per germline, CDR1 SEHNR and CDR2 FQNEAQ (reference sequence). The CDR3 totals 15 residues. V shed 1 base and J shed 0 bases, with 6 bases lying between them. CDR3: CASSLESSNTGELFF. CDR3 sequence (DNA): TGTGCCAGCAGCTTAGAATCTTCGAACACCGGGGAGCTGTTTTTT.